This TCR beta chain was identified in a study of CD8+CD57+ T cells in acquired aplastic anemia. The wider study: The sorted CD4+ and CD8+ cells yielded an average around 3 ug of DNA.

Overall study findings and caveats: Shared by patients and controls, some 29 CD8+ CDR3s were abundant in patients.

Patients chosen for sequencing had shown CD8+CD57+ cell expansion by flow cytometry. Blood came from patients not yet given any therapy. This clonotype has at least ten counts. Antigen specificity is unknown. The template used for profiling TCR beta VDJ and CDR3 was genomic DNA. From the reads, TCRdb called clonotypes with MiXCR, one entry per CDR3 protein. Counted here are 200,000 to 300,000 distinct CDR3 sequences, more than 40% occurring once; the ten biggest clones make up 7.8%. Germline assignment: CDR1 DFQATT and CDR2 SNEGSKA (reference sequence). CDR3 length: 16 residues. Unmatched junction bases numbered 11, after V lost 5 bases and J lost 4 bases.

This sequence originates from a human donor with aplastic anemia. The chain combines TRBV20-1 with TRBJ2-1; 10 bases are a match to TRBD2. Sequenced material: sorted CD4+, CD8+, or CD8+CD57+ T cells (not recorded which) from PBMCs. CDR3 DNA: TGCAGTGCTCCGCCCTCAACTAGCGGGATTTACAATGAGCAGTTCTTC. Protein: CSAPPSTSGIYNEQFF.